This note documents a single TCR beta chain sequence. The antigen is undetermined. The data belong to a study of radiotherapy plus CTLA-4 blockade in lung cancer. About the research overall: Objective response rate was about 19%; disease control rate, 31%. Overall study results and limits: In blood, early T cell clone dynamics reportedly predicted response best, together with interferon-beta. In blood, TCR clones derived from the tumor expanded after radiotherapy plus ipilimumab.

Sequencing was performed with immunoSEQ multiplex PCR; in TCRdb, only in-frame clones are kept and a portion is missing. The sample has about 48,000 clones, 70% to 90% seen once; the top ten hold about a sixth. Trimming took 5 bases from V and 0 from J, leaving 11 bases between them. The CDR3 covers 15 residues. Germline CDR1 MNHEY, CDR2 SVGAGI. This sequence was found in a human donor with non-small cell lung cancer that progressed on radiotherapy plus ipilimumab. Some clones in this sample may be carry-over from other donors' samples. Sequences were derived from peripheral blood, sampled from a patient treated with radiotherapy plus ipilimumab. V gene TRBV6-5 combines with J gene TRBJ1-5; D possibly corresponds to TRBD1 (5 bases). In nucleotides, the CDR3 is TGTGCCAGCAGTCCTCGGGGGGATAGCAATCAGCCCCAGCATTTT. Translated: CASSPRGDSNQPQHF.